This T cell receptor beta chain originates from a study of blood T cell repertoires in COVID-19. Across the study: Acute and convalescent COVID-19 samples came from the United States, Italy and Spain. PBMCs, B-cell-depleted T cells, or T cells were the source of the cDNA or gDNA that made up the material.

The junction had 5 bases not matched to a gene; V was cut back by 2 bases and J by 5 bases. The CDR3 runs to 16 residues. From germline, CDR1 is SGHKS and CDR2 YYEKEE (reference sequence). In the study's own analysis: Reference gene primer amplification gave estimated nucleated cell counts. TCRdb's copy holds only in-frame clones and misses some; the assay was immunoSEQ multiplex PCR. The V and J calls and clone size are taken from that table; D and trimming were inferred from the DNA. The sample lists 110,000 or so clones, more than 75% occurring once. The TCR originated in a man in his sixties with acute or convalescent COVID-19. Sequencing was done on a sample of peripheral blood. The chain uses TRBV5-5 and TRBJ2-2; 11 bases fit TRBD2. The CDR3: CASSLLAGAGTGELFF. The CDR3 region has the DNA TGTGCCAGCAGCTTACTAGCGGGAGCTGGGACCGGGGAGCTGTTTTTT.